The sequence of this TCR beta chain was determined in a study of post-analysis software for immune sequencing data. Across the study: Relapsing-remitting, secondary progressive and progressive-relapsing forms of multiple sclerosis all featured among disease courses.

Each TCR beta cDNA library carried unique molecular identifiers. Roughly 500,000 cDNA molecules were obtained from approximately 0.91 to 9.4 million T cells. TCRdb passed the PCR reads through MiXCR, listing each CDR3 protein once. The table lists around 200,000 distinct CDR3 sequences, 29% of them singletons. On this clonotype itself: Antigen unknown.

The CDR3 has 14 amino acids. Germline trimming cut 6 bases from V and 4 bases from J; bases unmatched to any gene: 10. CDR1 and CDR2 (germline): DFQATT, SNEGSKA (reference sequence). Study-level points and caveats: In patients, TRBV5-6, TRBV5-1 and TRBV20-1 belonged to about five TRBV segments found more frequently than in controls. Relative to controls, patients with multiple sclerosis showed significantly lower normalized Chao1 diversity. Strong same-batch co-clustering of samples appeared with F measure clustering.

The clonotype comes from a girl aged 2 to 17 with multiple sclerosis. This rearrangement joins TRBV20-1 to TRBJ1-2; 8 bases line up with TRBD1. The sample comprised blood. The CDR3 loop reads CSATRQGTGYGYTF. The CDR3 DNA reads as TGCAGTGCCACTAGACAGGGGACAGGCTATGGCTACACCTTC.